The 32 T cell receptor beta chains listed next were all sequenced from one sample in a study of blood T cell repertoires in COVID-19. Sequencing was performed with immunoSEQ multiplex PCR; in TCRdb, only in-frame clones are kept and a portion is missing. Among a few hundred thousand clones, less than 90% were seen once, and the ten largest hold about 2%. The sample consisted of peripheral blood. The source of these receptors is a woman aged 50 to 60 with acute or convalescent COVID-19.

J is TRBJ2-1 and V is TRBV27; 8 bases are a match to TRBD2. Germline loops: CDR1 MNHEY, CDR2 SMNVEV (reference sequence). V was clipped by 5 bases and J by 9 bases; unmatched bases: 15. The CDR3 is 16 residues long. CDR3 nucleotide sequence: TGTGCCAGCAGTCCCCAGTCGGCGGGAGGTGAGCGTGAGCAGTTCTTC. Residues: CASSPQSAGGEREQFF.

CDR3 in DNA: TGTGCCAGCACCATGGGGACAGGCGACTTCTACGAGCAGTACTTC. Translating gives CASTMGTGDFYEQYF. The rearrangement uses TRBV7-2 and TRBJ2-7; TRBD1 agrees at 8 bases. The CDR3 loop spans 15 amino acids. V lost 7 bases to trimming and J lost 3 bases; unmatched junction nucleotides: 11. Germline lookup yields CDR1 SGHTA and CDR2 FQGNSA.

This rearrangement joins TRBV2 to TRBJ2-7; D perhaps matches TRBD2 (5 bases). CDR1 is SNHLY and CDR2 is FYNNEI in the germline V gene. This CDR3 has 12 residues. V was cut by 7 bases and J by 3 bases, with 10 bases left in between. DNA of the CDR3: TGTGCCAGCAAGGGAGCGTACTACGAGCAGTACTTC. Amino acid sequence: CASKGAYYEQYF. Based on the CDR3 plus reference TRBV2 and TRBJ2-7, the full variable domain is EPEVTQTPSHQVTQMGQEVILRCVPISNHLYFYWYRQILGQKVEFLVSFYNNEISEKSEIFDDQFSVERPDGSNFTLKIRSTKLEDSAMYFCASKGAYYEQYFGPGTRLTVT.

CDR3 sequence: CASRTPGGYGYTF. In DNA, the CDR3 is TGTGCCAGCAGGACCCCAGGGGGCTATGGCTACACCTTC. The chain uses TRBV7-2 and TRBJ1-2; 7 nucleotides align to TRBD1. Trimming took 6 bases from V and 4 from J; bases not matched to a gene: 5. This CDR3 has 13 residues. The germline CDR1 and CDR2 sequences are SGHTA and FQGNSA.

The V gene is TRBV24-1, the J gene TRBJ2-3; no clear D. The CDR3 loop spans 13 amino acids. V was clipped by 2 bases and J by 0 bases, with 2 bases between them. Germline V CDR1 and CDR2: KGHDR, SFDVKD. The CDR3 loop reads CATSDSSTDTQYF. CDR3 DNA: TGTGCCACCAGTGATTCTAGCACAGATACGCAGTATTTT.

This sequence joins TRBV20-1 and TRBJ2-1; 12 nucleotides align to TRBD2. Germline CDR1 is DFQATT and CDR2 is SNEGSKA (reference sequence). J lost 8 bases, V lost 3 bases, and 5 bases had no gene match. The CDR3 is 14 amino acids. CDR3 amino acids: CSASTSGGPHEQFF. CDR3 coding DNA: TGCAGTGCTAGTACTAGCGGGGGGCCGCATGAGCAGTTCTTC.

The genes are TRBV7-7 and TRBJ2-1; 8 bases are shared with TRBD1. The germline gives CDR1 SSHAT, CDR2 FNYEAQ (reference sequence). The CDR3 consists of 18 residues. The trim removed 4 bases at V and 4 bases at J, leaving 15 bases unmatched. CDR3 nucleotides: TGTGCCAGCAGCTCTACGATTAAATACAGGGGGTGGTACAATGAGCAGTTCTTC. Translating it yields CASSSTIKYRGWYNEQFF.

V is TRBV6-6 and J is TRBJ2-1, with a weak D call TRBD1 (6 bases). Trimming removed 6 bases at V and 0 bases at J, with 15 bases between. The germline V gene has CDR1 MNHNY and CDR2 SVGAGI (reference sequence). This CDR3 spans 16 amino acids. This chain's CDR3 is CASRRSGVSSYNEQFF. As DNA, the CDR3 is TGTGCCAGCAGACGATCAGGGGTTAGCTCCTACAATGAGCAGTTCTTC.

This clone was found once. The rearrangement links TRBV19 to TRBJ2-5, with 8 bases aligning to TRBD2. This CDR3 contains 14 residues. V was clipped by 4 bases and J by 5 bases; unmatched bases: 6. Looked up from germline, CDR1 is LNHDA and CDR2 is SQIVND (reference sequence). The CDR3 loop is CASSSAGGRETQYF. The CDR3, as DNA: TGTGCCAGTAGTAGTGCGGGGGGACGGGAGACCCAGTACTTC.

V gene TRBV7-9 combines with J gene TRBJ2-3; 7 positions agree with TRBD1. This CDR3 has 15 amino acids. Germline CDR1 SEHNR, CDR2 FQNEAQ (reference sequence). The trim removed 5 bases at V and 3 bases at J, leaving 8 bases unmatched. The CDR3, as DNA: TGTGCCAGCAGCGACGGGACAGCGTTTACAGATACGCAGTATTTT. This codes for CASSDGTAFTDTQYF.

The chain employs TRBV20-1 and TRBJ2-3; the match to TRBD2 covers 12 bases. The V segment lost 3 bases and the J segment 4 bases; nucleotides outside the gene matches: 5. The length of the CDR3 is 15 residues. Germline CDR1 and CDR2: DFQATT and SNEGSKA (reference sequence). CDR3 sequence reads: CSASSLAGGPDTQYF. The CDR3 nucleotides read TGCAGTGCTAGTTCTCTAGCGGGAGGGCCAGATACGCAGTATTTT.

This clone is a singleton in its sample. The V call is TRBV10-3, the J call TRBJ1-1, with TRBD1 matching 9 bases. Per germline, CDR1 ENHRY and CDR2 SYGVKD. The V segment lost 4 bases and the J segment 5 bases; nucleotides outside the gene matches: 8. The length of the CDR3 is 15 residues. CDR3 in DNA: TGTGCCATCAGTGCTTCGGGGACAGGGAAAACTGAAGCTTTCTTT. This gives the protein CAISASGTGKTEAFF.

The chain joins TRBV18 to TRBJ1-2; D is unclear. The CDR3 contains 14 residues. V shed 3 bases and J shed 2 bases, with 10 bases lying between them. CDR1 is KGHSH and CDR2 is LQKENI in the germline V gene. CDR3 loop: CASSPVDTNYGYTF. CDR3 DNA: TGTGCCAGCTCACCTGTCGACACAAACTATGGCTACACCTTC. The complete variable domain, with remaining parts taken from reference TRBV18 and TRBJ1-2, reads NAGVMQNPRHLVRRRGQEARLRCSPMKGHSHVYWYRQLPEEGLKFMVYLQKENIIDESGMPKERFSAEFPKEGPSILRIQQVVRGDSAAYFCASSPVDTNYGYTFGSGTRLTVV.

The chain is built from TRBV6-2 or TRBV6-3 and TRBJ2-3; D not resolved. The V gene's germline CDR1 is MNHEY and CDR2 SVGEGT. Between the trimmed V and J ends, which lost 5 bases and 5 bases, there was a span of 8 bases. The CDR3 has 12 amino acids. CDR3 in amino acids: CASSRTGDTQYF. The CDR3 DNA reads TGTGCCAGCAGTCGTACCGGAGATACGCAGTATTTT.

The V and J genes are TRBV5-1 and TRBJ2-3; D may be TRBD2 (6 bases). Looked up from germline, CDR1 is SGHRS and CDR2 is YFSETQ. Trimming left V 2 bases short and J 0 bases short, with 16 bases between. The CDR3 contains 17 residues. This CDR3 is CASSLRTGESSTDTQYF. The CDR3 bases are TGCGCCAGCAGCTTACGTACGGGGGAGTCTAGCACAGATACGCAGTATTTT.

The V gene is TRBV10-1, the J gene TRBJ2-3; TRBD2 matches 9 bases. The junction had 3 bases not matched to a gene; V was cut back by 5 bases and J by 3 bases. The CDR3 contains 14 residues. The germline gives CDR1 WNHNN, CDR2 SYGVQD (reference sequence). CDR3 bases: TGCGCCAGCAGTAAAAGCGGGAGGACAGATACGCAGTATTTT. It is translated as CASSKSGRTDTQYF.

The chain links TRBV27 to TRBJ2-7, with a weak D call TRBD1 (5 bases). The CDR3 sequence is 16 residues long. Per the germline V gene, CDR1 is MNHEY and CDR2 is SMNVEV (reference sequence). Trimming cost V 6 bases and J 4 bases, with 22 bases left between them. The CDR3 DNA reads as TGTGCCAGCAGGACCTCTACAGGCTGGGGTAGTTACGAGCAGTACTTC. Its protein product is CASRTSTGWGSYEQYF.

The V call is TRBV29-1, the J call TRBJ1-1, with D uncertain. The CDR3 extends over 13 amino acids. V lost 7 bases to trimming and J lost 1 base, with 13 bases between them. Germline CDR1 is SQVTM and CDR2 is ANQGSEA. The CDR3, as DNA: TGCAGCGCACCGGGGTGGGAGAACACTGAAGCTTTCTTT. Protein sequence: CSAPGWENTEAFF.

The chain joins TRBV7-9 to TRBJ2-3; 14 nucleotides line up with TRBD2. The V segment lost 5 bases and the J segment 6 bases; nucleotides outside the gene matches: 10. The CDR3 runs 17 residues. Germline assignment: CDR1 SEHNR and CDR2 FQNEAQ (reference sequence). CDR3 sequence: CASSLYPGLAGVDTQYF. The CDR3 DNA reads TGTGCCAGCAGCCTTTACCCGGGACTAGCGGGAGTGGATACGCAGTATTTT.

This CDR3 reads CASAHRGDGYTF. CDR3 in DNA: TGTGCCAGCGCACACAGGGGCGATGGCTACACCTTC. The V call is TRBV6-5, the J call TRBJ1-2, with 7 bases matching TRBD1. The CDR3 is 12 amino acids. Germline CDR1 reads MNHEY; CDR2 reads SVGAGI. Trimming cost V 8 bases and J 6 bases; bases outside gene matches: 6.

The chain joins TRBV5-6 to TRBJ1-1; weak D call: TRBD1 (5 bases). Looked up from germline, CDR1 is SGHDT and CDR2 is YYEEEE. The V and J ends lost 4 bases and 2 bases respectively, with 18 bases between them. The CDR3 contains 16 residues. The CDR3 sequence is CASSPHPSGFNTEAFF. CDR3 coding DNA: TGTGCCAGCAGCCCCCACCCGTCAGGGTTCAACACTGAAGCTTTCTTT.

The CDR3 here is CASSQVTYGYTF. For the CDR3, the DNA is TGTGCCAGCAGCCAAGTCACATATGGCTACACCTTC. The V gene is TRBV3-1 (or the pseudogene TRBV3-2), the J gene TRBJ1-2; D not resolved. The V end was cut by 1 base, the J end by 5 bases, with 5 bases between. Germline CDR1 reads LGHDT; CDR2 reads YNNKEL (reference sequence). This CDR3 has 12 amino acids.

The CDR3 loop is CASSQDQRLNIQYF. The CDR3 nucleotides read TGTGCCAGCAGCCAAGACCAGCGACTAAACATTCAGTACTTC. The chain uses TRBV3-1 (or the pseudogene TRBV3-2) and TRBJ2-4; D gene ambiguous. This CDR3 has 14 amino acids. In germline, CDR1 is LGHDT, CDR2 YNNKEL (reference sequence). Trimming took off 0 bases at V and 6 bases at J, with 9 bases between the two ends.

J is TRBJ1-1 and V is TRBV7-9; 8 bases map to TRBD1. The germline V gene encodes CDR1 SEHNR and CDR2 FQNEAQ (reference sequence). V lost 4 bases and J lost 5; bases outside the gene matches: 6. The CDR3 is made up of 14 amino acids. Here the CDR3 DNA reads TGTGCCAGCAGCTCGACAGGGGTCGAGACTGAAGCTTTCTTT. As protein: CASSSTGVETEAFF.

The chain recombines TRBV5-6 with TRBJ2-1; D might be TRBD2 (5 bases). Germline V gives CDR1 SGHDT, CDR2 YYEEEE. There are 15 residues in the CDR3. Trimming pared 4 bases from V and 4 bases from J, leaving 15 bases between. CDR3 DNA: TGTGCCAGCAGCCCGTGGACTCCCGGATACAATGAGCAGTTCTTC. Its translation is CASSPWTPGYNEQFF.

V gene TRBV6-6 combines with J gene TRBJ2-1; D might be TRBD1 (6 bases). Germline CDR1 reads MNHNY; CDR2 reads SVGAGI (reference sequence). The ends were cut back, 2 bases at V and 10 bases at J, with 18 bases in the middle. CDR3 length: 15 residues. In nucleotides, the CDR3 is TGTGCCAGCAGTTACAGCCGCCCAGGGGCTAGGGAGCAGTTCTTC. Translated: CASSYSRPGAREQFF.

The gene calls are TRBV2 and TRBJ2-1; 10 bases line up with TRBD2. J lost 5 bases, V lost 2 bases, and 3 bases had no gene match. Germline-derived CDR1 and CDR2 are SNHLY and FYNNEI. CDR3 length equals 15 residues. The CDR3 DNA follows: TGTGCCAGCAGTGAACAAGGACTAGCGGACAATGAGCAGTTCTTC. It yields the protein CASSEQGLADNEQFF.

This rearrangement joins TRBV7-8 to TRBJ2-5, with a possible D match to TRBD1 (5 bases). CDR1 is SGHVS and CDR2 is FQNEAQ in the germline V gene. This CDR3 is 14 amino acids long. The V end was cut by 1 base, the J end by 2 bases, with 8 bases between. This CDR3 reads CASSLDPGQETQYF. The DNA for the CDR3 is TGTGCCAGCAGCTTAGATCCAGGGCAAGAGACCCAGTACTTC. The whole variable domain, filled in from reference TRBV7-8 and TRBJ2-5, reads GAGVSQSPRYKVAKRGQDVALRCDPISGHVSLFWYQQALGQGPEFLTYFQNEAQLDKSGLPSDRFFAERPEGSVSTLKIQRTQQEDSAVYLCASSLDPGQETQYFGPGTRLLVL.

This CDR3 reads CASSLMGLNVGELFF. The CDR3 DNA reads as TGTGCCAGCAGCTTAATGGGGCTTAACGTCGGGGAGCTGTTTTTT. V is TRBV7-3 and J is TRBJ2-2; tentative D call: TRBD1 (5 bases). V was trimmed by 1 base and J by 7 bases, leaving 13 bases between them. CDR3 length: 15 amino acids. Germline CDR1 is SGHTA and CDR2 is FQGTGA.

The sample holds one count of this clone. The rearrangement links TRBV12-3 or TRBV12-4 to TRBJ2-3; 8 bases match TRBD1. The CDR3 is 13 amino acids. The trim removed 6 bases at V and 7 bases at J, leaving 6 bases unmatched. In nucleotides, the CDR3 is TGTGCCAGCAGCTGGACAGGGAGTCATACGCAGTATTTT. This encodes CASSWTGSHTQYF.

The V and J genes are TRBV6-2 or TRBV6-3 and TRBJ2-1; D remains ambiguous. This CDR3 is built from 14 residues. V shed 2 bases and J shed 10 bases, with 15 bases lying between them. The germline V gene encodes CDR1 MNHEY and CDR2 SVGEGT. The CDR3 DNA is TGTGCCAGCAGTTACGTCATCACACCCTGGGAGCAGTTCTTC. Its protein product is CASSYVITPWEQFF.

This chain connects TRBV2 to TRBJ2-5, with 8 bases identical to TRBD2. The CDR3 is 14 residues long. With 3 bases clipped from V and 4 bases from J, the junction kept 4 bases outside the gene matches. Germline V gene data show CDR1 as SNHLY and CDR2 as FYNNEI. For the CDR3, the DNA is TGTGCCAGCAGTGAGGGCCTAGCGGGAGAGACCCAGTACTTC. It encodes CASSEGLAGETQYF.